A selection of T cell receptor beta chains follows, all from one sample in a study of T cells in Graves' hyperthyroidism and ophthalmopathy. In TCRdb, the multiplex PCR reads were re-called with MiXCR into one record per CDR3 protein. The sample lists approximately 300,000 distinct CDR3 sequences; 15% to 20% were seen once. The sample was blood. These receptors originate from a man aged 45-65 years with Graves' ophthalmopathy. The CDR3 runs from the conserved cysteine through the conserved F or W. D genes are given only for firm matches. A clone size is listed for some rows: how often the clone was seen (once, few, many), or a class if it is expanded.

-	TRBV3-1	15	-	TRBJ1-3	TGTGCCAGCAGCCCATACAGGGATATCGGAAACACCATATATTTT	CASSPYRDIGNTIYF
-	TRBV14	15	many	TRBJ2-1	TGTGCCAGCAGCCAGGGGCCAAGCTCCTACAATGAGCAGTTCTTC	CASSQGPSSYNEQFF
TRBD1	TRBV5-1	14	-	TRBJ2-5	TGCGCCAGCAGTCATGGACAGGGCGGTGAGACCCAGTACTTC	CASSHGQGGETQYF
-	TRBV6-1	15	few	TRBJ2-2	TGTGCCAGCAGTCCCAGGGTTCGGAGCACCGGGGAGCTGTTTTTT	CASSPRVRSTGELFF
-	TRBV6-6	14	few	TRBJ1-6	TGTGCCAGCAGTTACTCTGGGGAGAATTCACCCCTCCACTTT	CASSYSGENSPLHF
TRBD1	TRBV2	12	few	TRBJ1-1	TGTGCCAGCAGTGCCGACAGGGGGCGGGCTTTCTTT	CASSADRGRAFF
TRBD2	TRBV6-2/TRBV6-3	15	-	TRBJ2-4	TGTGCCAGCAGTGGACTAGCGGGAGCCAAAAACATTCAGTACTTC	CASSGLAGAKNIQYF
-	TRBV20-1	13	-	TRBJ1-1	TGCAGTGCTAGCGTCCCCCGGGGCACTGAAGCTTTCTTT	CSASVPRGTEAFF
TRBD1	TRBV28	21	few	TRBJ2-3	TGTGCCAGCAGCCGGGACAGGGAGGTTGGGACGGCTAGCGGTGGTTGGGATACGCAGTATTTT	CASSRDREVGTASGGWDTQYF
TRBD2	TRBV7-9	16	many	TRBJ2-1	TGTGCCAGCAGCTTAGGGCGCGGGGGGACCAACAATGAGCAGTTCTTC	CASSLGRGGTNNEQFF
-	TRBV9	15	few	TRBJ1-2	TGTGCCAGCAGTACGACCCCCGGAGGAGACTATGGCTACACCTTC	CASSTTPGGDYGYTF
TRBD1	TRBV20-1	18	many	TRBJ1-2	TGCAGTGCTACCTCCCGGGACAGGCTTATACAAGGGGACTATGGCTACACCTTC	CSATSRDRLIQGDYGYTF
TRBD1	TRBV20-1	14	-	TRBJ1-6	TGCAGTGCATTAAGGGACAGCGGTAATTCACCCCTCCACTTT	CSALRDSGNSPLHF
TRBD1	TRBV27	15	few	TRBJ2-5	TGTGCCAGCAGTTTCCGGGACAGGGTCCAAGAGACCCAGTACTTC	CASSFRDRVQETQYF
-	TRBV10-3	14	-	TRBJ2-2	TGTGCCACGGCCTCAAGGGAAGGGACCGGGGAGCTGTTTTTT	CATASREGTGELFF
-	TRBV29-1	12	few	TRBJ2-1	TGCAGCGTTGTGAAGGGTCCGAGACGGCAGTTCTTC	CSVVKGPRRQFF
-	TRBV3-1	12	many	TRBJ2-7	TGTGCCAGCAGCCTTTCCTCCTACGAGCAGTACTTC	CASSLSSYEQYF
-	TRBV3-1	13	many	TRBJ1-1	TGTGCCAGCAGCCAAGCGGCGGGTACTGAAGCTTTCTTT	CASSQAAGTEAFF
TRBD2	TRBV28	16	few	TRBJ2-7	TGTGCCAGCAGTCCTACCTTACTAGCGGCCTCCTACGAGCAGTACTTC	CASSPTLLAASYEQYF
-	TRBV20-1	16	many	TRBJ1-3	TGCAGTGCTAGAGACCGGGCACGCGGGCCTGGAAACACCATATATTTT	CSARDRARGPGNTIYF
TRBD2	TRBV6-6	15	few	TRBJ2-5	TGTGCCAGCAGTTACTTCGGACTAGCGGAAGAGACCCAGTACTTC	CASSYFGLAEETQYF
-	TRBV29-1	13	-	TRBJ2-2	TGCAGCGTTGACAGGGAGAACACCGGGGAGCTGTTTTTT	CSVDRENTGELFF
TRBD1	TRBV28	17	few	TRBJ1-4	TGTGCCAGCAGTTTTGCGGACAGGCCATCAACTAATGAAAAACTGTTTTTT	CASSFADRPSTNEKLFF
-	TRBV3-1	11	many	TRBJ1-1	TGTGCCAGCAGCCACGGGGCTGAAGCTTTCTTT	CASSHGAEAFF
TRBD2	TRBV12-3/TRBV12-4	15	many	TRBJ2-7	TGTGCCAGCAGTTTAGGACTAGCTGCCGCCTACGAGCAGTACTTC	CASSLGLAAAYEQYF
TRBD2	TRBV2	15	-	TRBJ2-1	TGTGCCAGCAGTGACCCAGCGGGACCCTACAATGAGCAGTTCTTC	CASSDPAGPYNEQFF